One and the same sample provided the 26 T cell receptor beta chains below, sequenced in a study of T cell responses to AZD1222 COVID-19 vaccine. TCRdb keeps only in-frame clones here, not all; method: immunoSEQ multiplex PCR. The table includes roughly 170,000 clones, 90% to 95% detected once. The source material was peripheral blood, sampled 28 days after the second AZD1222 dose. The receptors derive from an adult who received the AZD1222 COVID-19 vaccine.

The count of this clone is one. The chain is built from TRBV11-2 and TRBJ2-1; 10 nucleotides line up with TRBD2. Germline loops: CDR1 SGHAT, CDR2 FQNNGV. Trimming took 2 bases from V and 6 from J; bases not matched to a gene: 10. This CDR3 spans 17 amino acids. DNA of the CDR3: TGTGCCAGCAGCTTAACGGCTAGCGGGGGTGGGTCCAATGAGCAGTTCTTC. It yields the protein CASSLTASGGGSNEQFF.

The chain is built from TRBV28 and TRBJ1-5, with TRBD1 matching over 8 bases. CDR1 is MDHEN and CDR2 is SYDVKM in the germline V gene. The junction had 7 bases not matched to a gene; V was cut back by 6 bases and J by 6 bases. CDR3 length: 14 residues. CDR3: CASSPDRVVQPQHF. In DNA form, the CDR3 reads TGTGCCAGCAGCCCGGACAGGGTTGTTCAGCCCCAGCATTTT.

This sequence joins TRBV9 and TRBJ1-3, with TRBD1 matching 8 bases. The CDR3 is 16 amino acids. Germline V gene lookup returns CDR1 SGDLS and CDR2 YYNGEE. V gave up 4 bases and J gave up 6 bases; unmatched junction bases: 12. The CDR3: CASSSDSGQVSNTIYF. The CDR3 nucleotides are TGTGCCAGCAGCTCTGATTCGGGACAGGTCTCAAACACCATATATTTT.

V usage is TRBV11-2 and J usage is TRBJ2-5, with TRBD2 identical over 8 bases. There are 15 residues in the CDR3. V trimming: 5 bases; J trimming: 4 bases; junction bases outside the gene matches: 9. Germline V CDR1 and CDR2: SGHAT, FQNNGV. CDR3 in DNA: TGTGCCAGCAGCCTTCCCGCGGGAGGTGGAGAGACCCAGTACTTC. The encoded protein is CASSLPAGGGETQYF.

This chain joins TRBV6-4 and TRBJ1-2; D gene uncertain. The CDR3 has 13 residues. The germline gives CDR1 MRHNA, CDR2 SNTAGT. Trimming cost V 6 bases and J 4 bases, with 12 bases left between them. This chain's CDR3 is CASSDPRIYGYTF. DNA for the CDR3: TGTGCCAGCAGCGACCCCAGAATCTATGGCTACACCTTC.

Here the CDR3 reads CASSQGTGRGVNYGYTF. CDR3 DNA sequence: TGTGCCAGTAGCCAAGGGACAGGCCGGGGGGTGAACTATGGCTACACCTTC. The chain combines TRBV19 with TRBJ1-2; 8 bases are shared with TRBD1. After removal of 6 bases from V and 2 bases from J, the junction contained 14 bases not matched to a gene. Germline assignment: CDR1 LNHDA and CDR2 SQIVND (reference sequence). The CDR3 is made up of 17 amino acids.

The chain recombines TRBV7-2 with TRBJ1-1, with D perhaps TRBD1 (6 bases). Deletions cut 5 bases from V and 5 bases from J, with 15 bases between. CDR3 length equals 14 residues. The V gene's germline CDR1 is SGHTA and CDR2 FQGNSA. CDR3 in amino acids: CASSTWQGSTEAFF. The DNA for the CDR3 is TGTGCCAGCAGCACGTGGCAGGGGTCGACTGAAGCTTTCTTT.

The genes are TRBV21-1 and TRBJ2-7; TRBD1 is the table's D call, not checked against the DNA. TRBV21-1 counts as a pseudogene. This CDR3 is 15 amino acids long. The CDR3 bases are TGTGCCAGCAGCAAAGGGAGGGACAGGGCCTACGAGCAGTACTTC. Amino acid sequence: CASSKGRDRAYEQYF.

This clone occurred a few times. The chain combines TRBV11-3 with TRBJ2-2; D gene unclear. The CDR3 runs to 15 residues. Germline V gene lookup returns CDR1 SGHNT and CDR2 YENEEA. Between the trimmed V and J ends, which lost 0 bases and 6 bases, there was a span of 11 bases. CDR3 region: CASSLDMGPAGELFF. CDR3 DNA: TGTGCCAGCAGCTTAGATATGGGCCCCGCCGGGGAGCTGTTTTTT.

The J gene is TRBJ1-2, the V gene TRBV27; D not resolved. Germline V gene data show CDR1 as MNHEY and CDR2 as SMNVEV (reference sequence). The V end was cut by 5 bases, the J end by 5 bases, with 12 bases between. The CDR3 runs to 13 residues. CDR3 bases: TGTGCCAGCAGTCCCCGACCCGCTTATGGCTACACCTTC. Residues: CASSPRPAYGYTF.

The J gene is TRBJ1-5, the V gene TRBV19, with 8 bases matching TRBD1. The CDR3 loop spans 16 amino acids. Unmatched junction bases numbered 5, after V lost 2 bases and J lost 2 bases. Germline loops: CDR1 LNHDA, CDR2 SQIVND (reference sequence). CDR3 coding DNA: TGTGCCAGTAGTATACCGACAGGGGTGGGCAATCAGCCCCAGCATTTT. It specifies CASSIPTGVGNQPQHF.

The rearrangement links TRBV7-9 to TRBJ2-4; maybe TRBD2 (5 bases). The length of the CDR3 is 14 residues. Between the trimmed V and J ends, which lost 4 bases and 7 bases, there was a span of 14 bases. CDR1 and CDR2 (germline): SEHNR, FQNEAQ (reference sequence). DNA of the CDR3: TGTGCCAGCAGCTCCCGGGAAAAGCCGAACATTCAGTACTTC. It is translated as CASSSREKPNIQYF.

The genes are TRBV7-2 and TRBJ2-5; TRBD2 is a possible D gene (5 bases). Per the germline V gene, CDR1 is SGHTA and CDR2 is FQGNSA. The CDR3 is 15 residues long. V dropped 3 bases and J dropped 3 bases, with 14 bases sitting between them. The CDR3 sequence is CASSLARGLKETQYF. The CDR3 DNA is TGTGCCAGCAGCTTGGCCCGGGGTCTTAAAGAGACCCAGTACTTC.

The CDR3 DNA sequence: TGTGCCAGCAGCTTAGATAGCCAGGTGCTCTACGAGCAGTACTTC. It yields the protein CASSLDSQVLYEQYF. The V gene is TRBV11-2, the J gene TRBJ2-7; D is undetermined. V was pared by 0 bases and J by 3 bases, with 12 bases between. CDR3 length: 15 residues. In germline, CDR1 is SGHAT, CDR2 FQNNGV.

This chain uses TRBV6-5 with TRBJ1-2, with 10 bases identical to TRBD1. After removal of 10 bases from V and 3 bases from J, the junction contained 8 bases not matched to a gene. CDR1 MNHEY and CDR2 SVGAGI come from the germline V gene. The CDR3 runs to 14 residues. The DNA for the CDR3 is TGTGCCACCTGCGGGACAGGGGATTACTATGGCTACACCTTC. Amino acid sequence: CATCGTGDYYGYTF.

J is TRBJ2-1 and V is TRBV7-8; the match to TRBD1 covers 8 bases. Per germline, CDR1 SGHVS and CDR2 FQNEAQ. The CDR3 is 14 residues long. The V gene end was trimmed by 4 bases and the J gene end by 8 bases; junction bases not matched to a gene: 7. DNA of the CDR3: TGTGCCAGCAGCTGGATGGACAGGGACTATGAGCAGTTCTTC. Protein product: CASSWMDRDYEQFF.

This chain connects TRBV30 to TRBJ1-1, with unresolved D. Germline CDR1 and CDR2: GTSNPN and SVGIG (reference sequence). Deletions cut 3 bases from V and 5 bases from J, with 10 bases between. The CDR3 covers 12 residues. Here the CDR3 reads CAWSPTETEAFF. CDR3 bases: TGTGCCTGGAGCCCCACGGAAACTGAAGCTTTCTTT.

The chain uses TRBV29-1 and TRBJ2-7; 7 nucleotides line up with TRBD1. The CDR3 sequence is 13 residues long. In germline, CDR1 is SQVTM, CDR2 ANQGSEA. Trimming took 4 bases from V and 1 from J; bases not matched to a gene: 4. The CDR3: CSVVRDRSYEQYF. The DNA of the CDR3 is TGCAGCGTTGTTCGGGACAGATCCTACGAGCAGTACTTC.

The rearrangement links TRBV5-4 to TRBJ2-7; TRBD1 aligns across 10 bases. CDR1 and CDR2 (germline): SGHNT, YYREEE (reference sequence). Germline trimming cut 2 bases from V and 4 bases from J; bases unmatched to any gene: 6. CDR3 length: 15 residues. The CDR3 protein is CASSFSGQGGYEQYF. The DNA of the CDR3 is TGTGCCAGCAGCTTTTCTGGACAGGGGGGTTACGAGCAGTACTTC.

A word on this clone: Being one base from a much bigger clone, this may be a read error. CDR3 sequence: CASSQDSSGANVLTF. The CDR3 DNA sequence: TGCGCCAGCAGCCAAGACAGCTCTGGGGCCAACGTCCTGACTTTC. The rearrangement joins TRBV4-1 to TRBJ2-6; no clear D gene. V was cut by 0 bases and J by 0 bases, with 3 bases left in between. Germline V gene data show CDR1 as MGHRA and CDR2 as YSYEKL. The CDR3 length is 15 residues.

The rearrangement joins TRBV6-5 to TRBJ1-6, with 9 bases identical to TRBD1. Germline CDR1 MNHEY, CDR2 SVGAGI. CDR3 length: 14 residues. The junction had 11 bases not matched to a gene; V was cut back by 6 bases and J by 14 bases. CDR3 DNA sequence: TGTGCCAGCAGGGGAGACAGGGGGGGTTTGTCCCTCCACTTT. This codes for CASRGDRGGLSLHF.

This chain uses TRBV6-4 with TRBJ2-2; TRBD2 is a possible D gene (6 bases). The CDR3 totals 13 residues. Deletions cut 5 bases from V and 3 bases from J, with 7 bases between. From germline, CDR1 is MRHNA and CDR2 SNTAGT. The CDR3 loop is CASSPGDTGELFF. Here the CDR3 DNA reads TGTGCCAGCAGTCCGGGGGACACCGGGGAGCTGTTTTTT.

The V call is TRBV18, the J call TRBJ2-1; D possibly corresponds to TRBD1 (5 bases). With 6 bases removed from V and 4 bases from J, the gap between germline ends came to 16 bases. Germline V gene data show CDR1 as KGHSH and CDR2 as LQKENI. The CDR3 contains 15 residues. This CDR3 reads CASSFSRDTYNEQFF. The DNA for the CDR3 is TGTGCCAGCTCGTTTTCCAGGGATACTTACAATGAGCAGTTCTTC.

The rearrangement joins TRBV2 to TRBJ2-1; maybe TRBD2 (6 bases). CDR3 length equals 15 residues. Per the germline V gene, CDR1 is SNHLY and CDR2 is FYNNEI. V was trimmed by 8 bases and J by 1 base, leaving 15 bases between them. In nucleotides, the CDR3 is TGTGCCAGCTTTCGAGCGGGCCGATCCTACAATGAGCAGTTCTTC. It is translated as CASFRAGRSYNEQFF.

This chain connects TRBV15 to TRBJ2-7, with D possibly being TRBD2 (5 bases). The CDR3 covers 14 residues. Trimming shortened V by 5 bases and J by 4 bases, and 15 bases separated the two germline ends. Germline V gives CDR1 LNHNV, CDR2 YYDKDF (reference sequence). The CDR3 spells CATSGRLTAYEQYF. DNA for the CDR3: TGTGCCACCAGCGGGAGACTCACAGCTTACGAGCAGTACTTC.

V and J are TRBV3-1 (or the pseudogene TRBV3-2) and TRBJ1-1; D ambiguous. V lost 4 bases and J lost 3, with 9 bases in between. Germline CDR1 LGHDT, CDR2 YNNKEL (reference sequence). The CDR3 is made up of 13 amino acids. CDR3 sequence reads: CASSPFRDTEAFF. The CDR3 coding sequence is TGTGCCAGCAGCCCGTTTAGGGACACTGAAGCTTTCTTT.